One sample yielded the 16 T cell receptor beta chains listed below, sequenced in a study of control samples from healthy donors and cancer patients. Here immunoSEQ multiplex PCR was the method, and the copy in TCRdb shows in-frame clones only, minus some. The data show 82,000 or so clones, approximately 94% seen once. Sequencing was done on a sample of blood. These receptors all come from a woman between 18 and 29 years old in good health.

J is TRBJ1-3 and V is TRBV7-8, with 7 bases matching TRBD1. J gave up 4 bases and V 3 bases, and 9 bases lay outside the gene matches. Germline CDR1 SGHVS, CDR2 FQNEAQ. The CDR3 is 16 amino acids. The CDR3 coding sequence is TGTGCCAGCAGCTTTGGGAGGGGGCCGCTAGGAAACACCATATATTTT. Translating it yields CASSFGRGPLGNTIYF.

Details on this clone: An end of the junction does not agree with germline; a read error may underlie this. The chain combines TRBV20-1 with TRBJ1-4; no clear D gene. The CDR3 consists of 11 residues. Germline lookup yields CDR1 DFQATT and CDR2 SNEGSKA (reference sequence). This chain's CDR3 is CSAIYLGVQIF. The CDR3 region has the DNA TGCAGTGCTATCTACCTCGGAGTTCAAATATTT.

This chain links TRBV29-1 with TRBJ1-1; a weak D match, TRBD1 (5 bases). V lost 7 bases and J lost 5, with 20 bases in between. Germline CDR1 is SQVTM and CDR2 is ANQGSEA. The CDR3 extends over 14 amino acids. In DNA, the CDR3 is TGCAGCGCCGCCCCGGGGGGGGTCCGGACTGAAGCTTTCTTT. Protein: CSAAPGGVRTEAFF.

The chain recombines TRBV12-3 or TRBV12-4 with TRBJ2-7; D might be TRBD1 (6 bases). The V end was cut by 3 bases, the J end by 3 bases, with 9 bases between. This CDR3 is built from 13 residues. This CDR3 reads CASSFGQSYEQYF. The CDR3 nucleotides are TGTGCCAGCAGTTTTGGACAGAGCTACGAGCAGTACTTC.

The rearrangement joins TRBV28 to TRBJ2-2, with 11 bases lining up with TRBD2. CDR3 length equals 20 residues. Germline CDR1 and CDR2: MDHEN and SYDVKM. The V and J ends lost 2 bases and 0 bases, in that order; junction bases with no gene match: 11. The CDR3 DNA is TGTGCCAGCAGTTTACTAGCGGGAGGAAGTAGAGGAGCGAACACCGGGGAGCTGTTTTTT. Its translation is CASSLLAGGSRGANTGELFF.

V is TRBV5-5 and J is TRBJ1-6; D is undetermined. This CDR3 is built from 13 residues. Trimming removed 2 bases at V and 9 bases at J, with 9 bases between. In germline, CDR1 is SGHKS, CDR2 YYEKEE (reference sequence). The DNA for the CDR3 is TGTGCCAGCAGCTTCACGGGGATTTCACCCCTCCACTTT. Translated: CASSFTGISPLHF.

This sequence joins TRBV7-2 and TRBJ2-4; the match to TRBD2 covers 7 bases. V lost 5 bases, J lost 7 bases, and 8 bases stayed unmatched. Looked up from germline, CDR1 is SGHTA and CDR2 is FQGNSA. CDR3 length: 14 amino acids. The DNA of the CDR3 is TGTGCCAGCAGCCCAGTCGGGGGGAGGAACATTCAGTACTTC. Translation: CASSPVGGRNIQYF.

The J gene is TRBJ2-2, the V gene TRBV7-2; a weak D match, TRBD2 (5 bases). The CDR3 length is 12 residues. V dropped 6 bases and J dropped 8 bases, with 10 bases sitting between them. The V gene's germline CDR1 is SGHTA and CDR2 FQGNSA. The CDR3 loop reads CASSPGIGELFF. The DNA of the CDR3 is TGTGCCAGCAGTCCGGGAATAGGGGAGCTGTTTTTT. The whole variable domain, filled in from reference TRBV7-2 and TRBJ2-2, reads GAGVSQSPSNKVTEKGKDVELRCDPISGHTALYWYRQSLGQGLEFLIYFQGNSAPDKSGLPSDRFSAERTGGSVSTLTIQRTQQEDSAVYLCASSPGIGELFFGEGSRLTVL.

CDR3: CASSQSTNTGTNYGYTF. As DNA, the CDR3 is TGCGCCAGCAGTCAATCGACCAACACAGGCACTAACTATGGCTACACCTTC. The V call is TRBV23-1, the J call TRBJ1-2; tentative D call: TRBD1 (5 bases). TRBV23-1 belongs to the ORF category, with a function that is uncertain. The V end lost 0 bases, the J end lost 0 bases, and 14 bases lay between the germline ends. This CDR3 spans 17 amino acids.

The rearrangement joins TRBV27 to TRBJ2-2, with 11 bases lining up with TRBD2. There are 18 residues in the CDR3. Per the germline V gene, CDR1 is MNHEY and CDR2 is SMNVEV (reference sequence). The V and J ends lost 3 bases and 4 bases, in that order; junction bases with no gene match: 10. CDR3: CASSFLLAGVGATGELFF. Written as DNA, the CDR3 is TGTGCCAGCAGTTTTCTACTAGCGGGAGTGGGTGCCACCGGGGAGCTGTTTTTT.

J is TRBJ2-1 and V is TRBV10-1; D may correspond to TRBD1 or TRBD2 (5 bases each). From germline, CDR1 is WNHNN and CDR2 SYGVQD (reference sequence). CDR3 length: 13 residues. V shed 5 bases and J shed 9 bases, with 14 bases lying between them. The chain's CDR3 is CASSPRDDGEQFF. The CDR3 bases are TGCGCCAGCAGTCCACGGGACGACGGTGAGCAGTTCTTC.

The gene calls are TRBV7-9 and TRBJ2-1; 10 bases line up with TRBD2. Germline lookup yields CDR1 SEHNR and CDR2 FQNEAQ (reference sequence). The V and J ends lost 5 bases and 8 bases, in that order; junction bases with no gene match: 21. This CDR3 is 19 amino acids long. CDR3 DNA sequence: TGTGCCAGCAGCCCGGGGGGGGGCCCAACTAGCGGGACAGAATATGAGCAGTTCTTC. Protein: CASSPGGGPTSGTEYEQFF.

The genes are TRBV7-3 and TRBJ2-7; TRBD1 matches 7 bases. Germline values: CDR1 SGHTA, CDR2 FQGTGA. The J segment lost 0 bases and the V segment lost 5 bases, leaving 4 bases of the junction unmatched. The CDR3 sequence is 14 residues long. The CDR3 is CASSRDSYSYEQYF. DNA for the CDR3: TGTGCCAGCAGCAGGGACAGTTACTCCTACGAGCAGTACTTC. The full variable domain, in which reference TRBV7-3 and TRBJ2-7 provide the parts outside the CDR3, is GAGVSQTPSNKVTEKGKYVELRCDPISGHTALYWYRQSLGQGPEFLIYFQGTGAADDSGLPNDRFFAVRPEGSVSTLKIQRTERGDSAVYLCASSRDSYSYEQYFGPGTRLTVT.

The chain carries TRBV9 and TRBJ2-6; 11 nucleotides agree with TRBD1. Germline-derived CDR1 and CDR2 are SGDLS and YYNGEE. This CDR3 has 16 amino acids. Germline trimming cut 3 bases from V and 2 bases from J; bases unmatched to any gene: 1. The CDR3 nucleotides are TGTGCCAGCAGCGCGGGACAGGGGGCTGGGGCCAACGTCCTGACTTTC. Translated, it gives CASSAGQGAGANVLTF.

This clone was recorded once. DNA of the CDR3: TGTGCCAGCAGCCCAGGGTTGGCAGGGGGGTATGGCTACACCTTC. Translated, it gives CASSPGLAGGYGYTF. The J gene is TRBJ1-2, the V gene TRBV6-6; TRBD1 matches 7 bases. V dropped 6 bases and J dropped 5; count of bases not matched to a gene: 12. Germline loops: CDR1 MNHNY, CDR2 SVGAGI (reference sequence). CDR3 size: 15 residues.

The rearrangement uses TRBV19 and TRBJ2-5, with D perhaps matching TRBD1 or TRBD2 (5 bases each). Germline V gene data show CDR1 as LNHDA and CDR2 as SQIVND (reference sequence). The ends were cut back, 3 bases at V and 5 bases at J, with 13 bases in the middle. CDR3 length equals 14 residues. The CDR3 nucleotides are TGTGCCAGTAGTATCCCCGGGACGGGTGAGACCCAGTACTTC. As protein: CASSIPGTGETQYF. The full variable domain, rest sourced from reference TRBV19 and TRBJ2-5, is DGGITQSPKYLFRKEGQNVTLSCEQNLNHDAMYWYRQDPGQGLRLIYYSQIVNDFQKGDIAEGYSVSREKKESFPLTVTSAQKNPTAFYLCASSIPGTGETQYFGPGTRLLVL.